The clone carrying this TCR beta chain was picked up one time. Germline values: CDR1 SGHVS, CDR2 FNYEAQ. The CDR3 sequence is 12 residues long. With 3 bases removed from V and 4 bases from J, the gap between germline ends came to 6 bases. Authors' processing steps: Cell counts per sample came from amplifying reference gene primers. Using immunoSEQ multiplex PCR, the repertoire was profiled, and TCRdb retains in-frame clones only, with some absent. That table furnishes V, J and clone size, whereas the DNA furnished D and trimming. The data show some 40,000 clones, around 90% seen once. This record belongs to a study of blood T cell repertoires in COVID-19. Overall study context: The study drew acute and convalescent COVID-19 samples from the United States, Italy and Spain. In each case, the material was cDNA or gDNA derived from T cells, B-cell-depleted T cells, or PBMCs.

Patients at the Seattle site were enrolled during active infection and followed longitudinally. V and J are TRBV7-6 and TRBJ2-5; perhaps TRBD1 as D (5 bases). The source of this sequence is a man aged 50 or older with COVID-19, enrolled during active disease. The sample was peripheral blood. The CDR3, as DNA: TGTGCCAGCAGCTTGCAGGGAGAGACCCAGTACTTC. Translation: CASSLQGETQYF.